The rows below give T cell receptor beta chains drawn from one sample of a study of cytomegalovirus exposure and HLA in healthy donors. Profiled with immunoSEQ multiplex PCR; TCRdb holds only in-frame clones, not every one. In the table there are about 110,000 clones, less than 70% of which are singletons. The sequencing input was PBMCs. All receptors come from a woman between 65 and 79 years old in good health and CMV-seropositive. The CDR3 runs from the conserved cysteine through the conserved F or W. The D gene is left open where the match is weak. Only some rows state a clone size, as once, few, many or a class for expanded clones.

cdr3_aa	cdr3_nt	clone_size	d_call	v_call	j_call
CASTSVFGNTEAFF	TGTGCCAGCACTTCAGTGTTTGGGAACACTGAAGCTTTCTTT	.	.	TRBV27	TRBJ1-1
CASSHSGTGGFYEQYF	TGCGCCAGCAGCCACTCCGGGACAGGGGGGTTTTACGAGCAGTACTTC	few	TRBD1	TRBV4-1	TRBJ2-7
CASSSGILSTDTQYF	TGTGCCAGCAGTTCCGGTATTTTAAGCACAGATACGCAGTATTTT	.	.	TRBV27	TRBJ2-3
CASSESPAGIGQPQHF	TGTGCCAGCAGTGAATCACCAGCAGGGATCGGTCAGCCCCAGCATTTT	few	.	TRBV2	TRBJ1-5
CASYQGNYGYTF	TGTGCCAGTTACCAGGGTAACTATGGCTACACCTTC	.	.	TRBV19	TRBJ1-2
CASSLSGGANTEAFF	TGTGCCAGCAGCCTCTCGGGGGGGGCTAACACTGAAGCTTTCTTT	.	.	TRBV7-9	TRBJ1-1
CSVGTGSRQPQHF	TGCAGCGTTGGGACAGGGTCCAGGCAGCCCCAGCATTTT	.	TRBD1	TRBV29-1	TRBJ1-5
CAISPGQGNSPLHF	TGTGCCATCAGCCCGGGACAGGGGAATTCACCCCTCCACTTT	once	TRBD1	TRBV10-3	TRBJ1-6
CASSYTGTGTGEQYF	TGTGCCAGCAGCTATACCGGGACAGGGACCGGCGAGCAGTACTTC	once	TRBD1	TRBV14	TRBJ2-7
CASSAGINQPQHF	TGTGCCAGCAGTGCAGGGATCAATCAGCCCCAGCATTTT	many	.	TRBV2	TRBJ1-5
CASSLPLAGENTDTQYF	TGCGCCAGCAGCTTGCCCTTAGCGGGGGAGAACACAGATACGCAGTATTTT	.	TRBD2	TRBV5-1	TRBJ2-3
CASSIDSSSSYNEQFF	TGTGCCAGTAGTATAGATAGTTCGAGCTCCTACAATGAGCAGTTCTTC	.	.	TRBV19	TRBJ2-1
CASSLDPSGGVQETQYF	TGCGCCAGCAGCTTGGATCCTAGCGGGGGGGTCCAAGAGACCCAGTACTTC	once	TRBD2	TRBV5-1	TRBJ2-5
CASSPFGLAGGTDTQYF	TGTGCCAGTAGCCCATTCGGCCTAGCGGGGGGAACAGATACGCAGTATTTT	.	TRBD2	TRBV19	TRBJ2-3
CASRETGTYAYGYTF	TGCGCCAGCAGAGAAACAGGGACCTATGCCTATGGCTACACCTTC	.	.	TRBV10-1	TRBJ1-2
CASQGQINEAFF	TGTGCCAGCCAGGGACAGATTAATGAAGCTTTCTTT	.	TRBD1	TRBV28	TRBJ1-1
CASQPPGQIPGGYTF	TGTGCCAGCCAACCTCCGGGACAAATCCCGGGGGGCTACACCTTC	.	.	TRBV6-5	TRBJ1-2
CASSSAGTSGKNIQYF	TGTGCCAGCAGTTCCGCCGGGACTAGCGGTAAAAACATTCAGTACTTC	.	TRBD2	TRBV6-6	TRBJ2-4
CASSYSGTASYEQYF	TGTGCCAGCAGTTACTCCGGGACAGCATCTTACGAGCAGTACTTC	.	TRBD1	TRBV6-5	TRBJ2-7
CASSLGTGTSPLHF	TGTGCCAGCAGCTTAGGGACAGGGACATCACCCCTCCACTTT	.	TRBD1	TRBV11-2	TRBJ1-6
CASSRTGNTEAFF	TGTGCCAGCAGTAGAACAGGGAACACTGAAGCTTTCTTT	.	.	TRBV2	TRBJ1-1
CASSRGLAKNIQYF	TGTGCCAGCAGCCGGGGACTAGCCAAAAACATTCAGTACTTC	.	.	TRBV7-9	TRBJ2-4
CASSSGGAGANVLTF	TGTGCCAGCAGCTCAGGGGGCGCGGGGGCCAACGTCCTGACTTTC	.	TRBD1	TRBV6-5	TRBJ2-6
CASSFGGTGELFF	TGTGCCAGCAGCTTTGGGGGGACCGGGGAGCTGTTTTTT	.	.	TRBV7-9	TRBJ2-2
CASRSDRGLGYTF	TGTGCCAGCAGATCCGACAGGGGGCTTGGCTACACCTTC	.	TRBD1	TRBV5-4	TRBJ1-2
CASSPRQMENTNTEAFF	TGTGCCAGCTCACCAAGGCAGATGGAGAATACGAACACTGAAGCTTTCTTT	.	.	TRBV18	TRBJ1-1
CASSSLAGGYEQYF	TGTGCCAGCAGCTCTCTAGCGGGGGGCTACGAGCAGTACTTC	.	TRBD2	TRBV6-6	TRBJ2-7
CASSQGRGTYEQYF	TGCGCCAGCAGCCAAGGACGCGGGACCTACGAGCAGTACTTC	.	.	TRBV4-1	TRBJ2-7
CASSWGVVAGNTGELFF	TGTGCCAGCAGCTGGGGAGTAGTAGCGGGGAACACCGGGGAGCTGTTTTTT	.	TRBD2	TRBV5-6	TRBJ2-2
CASNPDRGEKLFF	TGCGCCAGCAACCCGGACAGGGGTGAAAAACTGTTTTTT	.	TRBD1	TRBV5-1	TRBJ1-4
CAINPGQGYEQYF	TGTGCCATCAATCCGGGACAGGGGTACGAGCAGTACTTC	.	TRBD1	TRBV10-3	TRBJ2-7
CASSLRGGQGAYEQYF	TGTGCCAGCAGCTTGCGAGGGGGACAGGGGGCCTACGAGCAGTACTTC	.	TRBD1	TRBV7-8	TRBJ2-7
CASSEVAVTYEQYF	TGTGCCAGCAGTGAAGTGGCAGTTACCTACGAGCAGTACTTC	.	.	TRBV6-1	TRBJ2-7
CAWSVKTTAPHTEAFF	TGTGCCTGGAGTGTAAAGACGACAGCTCCTCACACTGAAGCTTTCTTT	once	.	TRBV30	TRBJ1-1
CASSRGAGGFTGELFF	TGTGCCAGCAGCCGCGGAGCGGGGGGATTCACCGGGGAGCTGTTTTTT	.	TRBD2	TRBV11-1	TRBJ2-2